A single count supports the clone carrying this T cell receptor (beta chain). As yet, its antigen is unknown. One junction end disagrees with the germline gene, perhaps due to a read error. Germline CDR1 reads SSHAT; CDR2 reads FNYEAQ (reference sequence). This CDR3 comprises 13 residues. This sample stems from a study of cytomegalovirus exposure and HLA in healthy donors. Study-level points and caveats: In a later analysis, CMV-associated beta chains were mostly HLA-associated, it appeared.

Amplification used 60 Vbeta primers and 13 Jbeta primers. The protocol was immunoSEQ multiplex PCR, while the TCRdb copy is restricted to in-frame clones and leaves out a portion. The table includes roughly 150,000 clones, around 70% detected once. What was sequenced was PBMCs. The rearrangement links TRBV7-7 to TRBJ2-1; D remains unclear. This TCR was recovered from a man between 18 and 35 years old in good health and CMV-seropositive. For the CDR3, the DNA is TGTGCTAGCAGCCTAGATCAGAACAATGAGCAGTTCTTC. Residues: CASSLDQNNEQFF.